The 8 T cell receptor beta chains presented below share a single source sample, sequenced in a study of T cell repertoires in breast cancer. Primers covering all TCR V genes were used in emulsion RT-PCR on CD8+ T cells. Unpaired genes were suppressed by blocking oligonucleotides during a second nested PCR. TCRdb re-derived calls from the emulsion pairing reads in MiXCR, one entry per CDR3 protein. This repertoire shows 3,500 to 4,500 distinct CDR3 sequences, 35% found once; its top ten account for around a third. Sequenced input: CD8+ T cells. Receptor source: a pool of human donors with breast cancer or a healthy control (not recorded which).

This clonotype is labeled as hyperexpanded. V usage is TRBV20-1 and J usage is TRBJ2-2; no firm D call. V lost 6 bases, J lost 0 bases, and 14 bases lay in between. The CDR3 spans 15 residues. Germline V gene sequence: CDR1 DFQATT, CDR2 SNEGSKA (reference sequence). DNA of the CDR3: TGCAGTGCCAAAAAGGTTACCGCGAACACCGGGGAGCTGTTTTTT. Protein sequence: CSAKKVTANTGELFF.

For this clonotype: This may stem from a read error, because a much larger clone lies one nucleotide away. V usage is TRBV30 and J usage is TRBJ1-3, with D perhaps TRBD1 (6 bases). Germline assignment: CDR1 GTSNPN and CDR2 SVGIG (reference sequence). V lost 2 bases to trimming and J lost 2 bases, with 10 bases between them. There are 14 residues in the CDR3. This chain's CDR3 is CAWSSGAAGNTIYF. The CDR3 region has the DNA TGTGCCTGGAGTTCGGGGGCGGCTGGAAACACCATATATTTT.

This clonotype is large (0.1 to 1%) in the sample. V gene TRBV9 combines with J gene TRBJ1-2; no reliable D call. Trimming shortened V by 0 bases and J by 4 bases, and 7 bases separated the two germline ends. Germline CDR1 SGDLS, CDR2 YYNGEE. The CDR3 spans 13 residues. CDR3 in DNA: TGTGCCAGCAGCGTAGAGGAGGGCTATGGCTACACCTTC. It is translated as CASSVEEGYGYTF.

This chain uses TRBV13 with TRBJ2-3; no definite D call. Germline loops: CDR1 PRHDT, CDR2 FYEKMQ (reference sequence). This CDR3 has 12 amino acids. V lost 8 bases and J 4 bases, leaving 10 bases between the germline ends. The CDR3 sequence is CASSRKPDTQYF. Written as DNA, the CDR3 is TGTGCCAGCTCGAGGAAGCCAGATACGCAGTATTTT.

This clonotype rates as medium-sized (0.01 to 0.1%). The chain carries TRBV9 and TRBJ2-1; 8 bases map to TRBD2. This CDR3 spans 17 amino acids. The V segment lost 1 base and the J segment 7 bases; nucleotides outside the gene matches: 13. The germline CDR1 and CDR2 sequences are SGDLS and YYNGEE. The CDR3 DNA reads TGTGCCAGCAGCGTATGGTCGCGAACTAGCGGATTTAATGAGCAGTTCTTC. Its translation is CASSVWSRTSGFNEQFF. Full variable domain (rest looked up from reference TRBV9 and TRBJ2-1): DSGVTQTPKHLITATGQRVTLRCSPRSGDLSVYWYQQSLDQGLQFLIQYYNGEERAKGNILERFSAQQFPDLHSELNLSSLELGDSALYFCASSVWSRTSGFNEQFFGPGTRLTVL.

This clonotype was seen many times. This chain connects TRBV6-6 to TRBJ1-5, with D unclear. The CDR3 extends over 14 amino acids. V shed 2 bases and J shed 0 bases, with 5 bases lying between them. The germline gives CDR1 MNHNY, CDR2 SVGAGI (reference sequence). The CDR3: CASSYGGSNQPQHF. The CDR3 coding sequence is TGTGCCAGCAGTTACGGCGGTAGCAATCAGCCCCAGCATTTT.

The chain couples TRBV24-1 to TRBJ2-6, with TRBD1 as a possible D gene (6 bases). CDR3 size: 15 residues. The ends were cut back, 6 bases at V and 1 base at J, with 9 bases in the middle. Germline CDR1 is KGHDR and CDR2 is SFDVKD. CDR3 in amino acids: CATSPTGSGANVLTF. In DNA, the CDR3 is TGTGCCACCAGTCCCACAGGGTCTGGGGCCAACGTCCTGACTTTC.

With respect to this clonotype: The final CDR3 position lacks the conserved phenylalanine or tryptophan, pointing to a likely read error. The DNA is omitted, as the CDR3 cannot be located on it reliably, and the CDR3 follows TCRdb's listing. The V and J genes are TRBV20-1 and TRBJ1-1; TRBD1 is the table's D call and was not checked against the DNA. Inclusive of both ends, the CDR3 amounts to 15 amino acids. Germline V CDR1 and CDR2: DFQATT, SNEGSKA (reference sequence). Here the CDR3 reads CRARGDGGQAAGACL.